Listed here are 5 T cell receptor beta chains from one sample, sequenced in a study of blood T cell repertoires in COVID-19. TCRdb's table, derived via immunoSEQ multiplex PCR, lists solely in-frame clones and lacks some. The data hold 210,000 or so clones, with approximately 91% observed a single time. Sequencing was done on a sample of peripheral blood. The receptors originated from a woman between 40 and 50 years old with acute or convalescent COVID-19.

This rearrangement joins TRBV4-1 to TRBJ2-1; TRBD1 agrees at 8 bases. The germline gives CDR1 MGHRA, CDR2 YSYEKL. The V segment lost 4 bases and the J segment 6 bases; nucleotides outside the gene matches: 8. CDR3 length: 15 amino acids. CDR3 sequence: CASSPQGARLNEQFF. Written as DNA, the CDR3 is TGCGCCAGCAGCCCCCAGGGGGCGAGGCTCAATGAGCAGTTCTTC.

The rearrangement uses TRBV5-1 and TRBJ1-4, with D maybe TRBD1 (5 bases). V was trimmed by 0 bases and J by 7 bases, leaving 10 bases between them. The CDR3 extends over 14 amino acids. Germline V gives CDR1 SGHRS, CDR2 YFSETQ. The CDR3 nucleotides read TGCGCCAGCAGCTTGGGACACGGGGGTGAAAAACTGTTTTTT. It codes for CASSLGHGGEKLFF. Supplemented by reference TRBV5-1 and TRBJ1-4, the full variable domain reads KAGVTQTPRYLIKTRGQQVTLSCSPISGHRSVSWYQQTPGQGLQFLFEYFSETQRNKGNFPGRFSGRQFSNSRSEMNVSTLELGDSALYLCASSLGHGGEKLFFGSGTQLSVL.

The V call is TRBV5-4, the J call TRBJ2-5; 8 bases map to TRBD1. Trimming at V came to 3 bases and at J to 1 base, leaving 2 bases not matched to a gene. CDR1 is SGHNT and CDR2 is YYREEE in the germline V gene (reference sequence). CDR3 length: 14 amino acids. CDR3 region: CASSSQGVQETQYF. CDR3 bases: TGTGCCAGCAGCTCACAGGGGGTCCAAGAGACCCAGTACTTC.

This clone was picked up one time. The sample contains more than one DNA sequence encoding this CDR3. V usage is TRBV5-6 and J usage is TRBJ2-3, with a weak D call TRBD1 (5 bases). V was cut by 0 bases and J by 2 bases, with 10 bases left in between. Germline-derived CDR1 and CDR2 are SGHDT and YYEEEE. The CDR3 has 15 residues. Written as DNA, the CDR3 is TGTGCCAGCAGCTTGGGGGGCTCCCCCACAGATACGCAGTATTTT. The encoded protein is CASSLGGSPTDTQYF.

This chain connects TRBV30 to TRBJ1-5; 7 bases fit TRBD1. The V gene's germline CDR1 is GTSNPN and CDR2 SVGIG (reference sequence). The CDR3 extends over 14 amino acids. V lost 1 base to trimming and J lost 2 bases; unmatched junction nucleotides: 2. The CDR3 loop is CAWSATGGNQPQHF. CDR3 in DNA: TGTGCCTGGAGTGCAACAGGGGGCAATCAGCCCCAGCATTTT.